The clone carrying this T cell receptor beta chain has only a few counts. Its antigen is undetermined. MiXCR, run by TCRdb on the reads, gives a single entry per CDR3 protein. The data contain about 830,000 distinct CDR3 sequences, 32% of them seen just once; the ten biggest clones take up around 12%. This record comes from a study of T cell repertoires in cytomegalovirus infection. Study details: The authors relied on CMV epitopes, both recently identified HLA-C-restricted and well-studied HLA-B-restricted. Both a matching HLA type and CMV infection were indicated by public TCR beta signatures. Study-wide points: HLA-C-restricted CMV clonotypes gave the most frequent clonotype in two of eight donors.

The CDR3 covers 15 residues. CDR1 is MNHEY, CDR2 SMNVEV, per germline (reference sequence). Trimming removed 6 bases at V and 1 base at J, with 12 bases between. The V gene is TRBV27, the J gene TRBJ1-4; no clear D. The source was cultured CD8+ T cells from PBMCs, collected from culture after CMV antigen stimulation. The origin of this receptor is a human donor in good health (CMV status not recorded). Some clones in this sample may be carry-over from other donors' samples. The CDR3 loop reads CASSLEGRTNEKLFF. In DNA, the CDR3 is TGTGCCAGCAGCCTAGAGGGAAGAACTAATGAAAAACTGTTTTTT.